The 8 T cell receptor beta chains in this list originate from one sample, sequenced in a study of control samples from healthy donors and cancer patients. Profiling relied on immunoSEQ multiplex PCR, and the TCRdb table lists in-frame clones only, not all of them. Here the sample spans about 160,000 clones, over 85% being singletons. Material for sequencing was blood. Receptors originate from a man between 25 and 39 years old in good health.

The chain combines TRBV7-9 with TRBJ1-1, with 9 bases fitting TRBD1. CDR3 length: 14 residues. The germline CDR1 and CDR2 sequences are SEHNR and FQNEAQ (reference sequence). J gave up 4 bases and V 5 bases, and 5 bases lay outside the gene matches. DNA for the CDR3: TGTGCCAGCAGCACCCAGACAGGGGGCACTGAAGCTTTCTTT. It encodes CASSTQTGGTEAFF.

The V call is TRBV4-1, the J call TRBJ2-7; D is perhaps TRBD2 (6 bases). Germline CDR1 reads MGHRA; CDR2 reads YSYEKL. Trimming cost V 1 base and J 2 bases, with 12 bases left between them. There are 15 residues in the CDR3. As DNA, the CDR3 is TGCGCCAGCAGCCAAGGGTGGGAGCGGGCCTACGAGCAGTACTTC. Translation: CASSQGWERAYEQYF.

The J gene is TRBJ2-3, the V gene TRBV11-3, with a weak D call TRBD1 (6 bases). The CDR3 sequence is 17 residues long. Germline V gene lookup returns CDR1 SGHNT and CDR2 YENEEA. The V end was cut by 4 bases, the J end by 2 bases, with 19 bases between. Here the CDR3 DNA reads TGTGCCAGCAGCTCCGGCCGGGGACATGGTTACACAGATACGCAGTATTTT. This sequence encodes CASSSGRGHGYTDTQYF. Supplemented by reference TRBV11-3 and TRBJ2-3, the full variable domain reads EAGVVQSPRYKIIEKKQPVAFWCNPISGHNTLYWYLQNLGQGPELLIRYENEEAVDDSQLPKDRFSAERLKGVDSTLKIQPAELGDSAVYLCASSSGRGHGYTDTQYFGPGTRLTVL.

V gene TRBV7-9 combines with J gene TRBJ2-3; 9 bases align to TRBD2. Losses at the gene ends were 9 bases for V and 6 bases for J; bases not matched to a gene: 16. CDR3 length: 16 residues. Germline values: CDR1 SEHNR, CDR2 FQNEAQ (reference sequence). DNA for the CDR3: TGTGCCAGTCACGAGGAGACTAGCGGCCTTTATGATACGCAGTATTTT. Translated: CASHEETSGLYDTQYF.

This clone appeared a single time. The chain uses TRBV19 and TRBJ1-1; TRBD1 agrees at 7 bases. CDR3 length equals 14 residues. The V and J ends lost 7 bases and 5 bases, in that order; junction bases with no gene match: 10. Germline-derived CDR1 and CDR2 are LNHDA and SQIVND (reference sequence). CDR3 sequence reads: CASTETGSGTEAFF. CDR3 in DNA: TGTGCCAGTACCGAGACAGGGTCGGGGACTGAAGCTTTCTTT.

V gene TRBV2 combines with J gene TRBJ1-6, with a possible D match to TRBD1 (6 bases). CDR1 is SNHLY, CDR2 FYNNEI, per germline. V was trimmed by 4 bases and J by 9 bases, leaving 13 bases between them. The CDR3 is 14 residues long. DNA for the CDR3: TGTGCCAGCAGTGGAAGGGGGAACTCTTCACCCCTCCACTTT. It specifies CASSGRGNSSPLHF.

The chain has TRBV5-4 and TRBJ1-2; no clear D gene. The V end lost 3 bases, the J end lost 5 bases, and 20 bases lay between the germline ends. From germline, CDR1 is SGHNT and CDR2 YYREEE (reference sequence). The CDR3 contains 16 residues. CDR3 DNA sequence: TGTGCCAGCAGCTCTCGGACCGCAGTTGAGACATATGGCTACACCTTC. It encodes CASSSRTAVETYGYTF.

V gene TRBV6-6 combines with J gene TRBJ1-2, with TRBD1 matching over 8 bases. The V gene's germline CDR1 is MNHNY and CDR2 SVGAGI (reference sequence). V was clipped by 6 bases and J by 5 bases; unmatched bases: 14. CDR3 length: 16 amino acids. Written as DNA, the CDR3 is TGTGCCAGCAGCCCTGGGACAGGAAGTTGGTGGTATGGCTACACCTTC. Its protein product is CASSPGTGSWWYGYTF.